This TCR beta chain was sequenced during a study of blood T cells in healthy people across ages. Primed by a sample-barcoded 5' primer and a J-beta primer mix, a second PCR proceeded for roughly 7 to 11 cycles. TCRdb re-called the 5' RACE reads with MiXCR, one entry per CDR3 protein. The sample holds a few hundred thousand distinct CDR3 sequences, 27% seen once. This clonotype came up a few times. What it recognizes is unknown. This CDR3 spans 16 amino acids. The junction had 5 bases not matched to a gene; V was cut back by 2 bases and J by 3 bases. The V gene's germline CDR1 is MNHEY and CDR2 SVGAGI. Overall study findings and caveats: Using unsorted PBMCs precluded a conclusive naive versus antigen-experienced comparison.

Sequencing was done on a sample of blood. The chain couples TRBV6-5 to TRBJ2-7; 12 bases line up with TRBD1. The receptor comes from a woman between 70 and 85 years old in good health. Written as DNA, the CDR3 is TGTGCCAGCAGTTACCCAGGGACAGGGGGCGGCTACGAGCAGTACTTC. Its translation: CASSYPGTGGGYEQYF.